These T cell receptor beta chains were read from a single sample in a study of blood T cell repertoires in COVID-19. Only in-frame clones appear in the TCRdb table, and some are missing; sequencing was by immunoSEQ multiplex PCR. The sample records roughly 150,000 clones, 80% to 90% being singletons. The material sequenced was peripheral blood. The origin of the receptors is a woman between 50 and 59 years old with COVID-19, enrolled during active disease. Both conserved end residues are part of each CDR3. D genes are given only for firm matches. Rows may omit the clone size; those that give it use once, few, many or a size class.

j_call	clone_size	d_call	v_call	cdr3_nt	cdr3_aa
TRBJ2-7	-	TRBD2	TRBV7-9	TGTGCCAGCAGCCCCGCGGTAGCGGGGACCTACGAGCAGTACTTC	CASSPAVAGTYEQYF
TRBJ2-7	-	-	TRBV19	TGTGCCAGTAGTTCCCCGGGACTCCGTGAGGCCGAGCAGTACTTC	CASSSPGLREAEQYF
TRBJ2-2	-	-	TRBV7-9	TGTGCCAGCAGCTTTCCGGGACTGATCCTCCTCGCCGGGGAGCTGTTTTTT	CASSFPGLILLAGELFF
TRBJ2-7	-	TRBD1	TRBV12-3/TRBV12-4	TGTGCCAGCACCCGGGACAGCTCCTACGAGCAGTACTTC	CASTRDSSYEQYF
TRBJ2-7	-	-	TRBV4-1	TGCGCCAGCAGCCTAGGACTTACAGACGAGCAGTACTTC	CASSLGLTDEQYF
TRBJ2-1	-	TRBD2	TRBV9	TGTGCCAGCAGCGTATTTGCGGGGGGCCTCAATGAGCAGTTCTTC	CASSVFAGGLNEQFF
TRBJ2-3	-	TRBD2	TRBV7-2	TGTGCCAGCAGCAAATCCCGGCGCGGGGGGCGCACAGATACGCAGTATTTT	CASSKSRRGGRTDTQYF
TRBJ1-3	once	-	TRBV29-1	TGCAGCGGGCGGGGCTCTCAAGGAGGAAACACCATATATTTT	CSGRGSQGGNTIYF
TRBJ2-3	-	-	TRBV4-1	TGCGCCAGCAGCGCGGACAGTTATACGCAGTATTTT	CASSADSYTQYF
TRBJ1-1	-	-	TRBV6-6	TGTGCCAGCAGCCGCGACACGAACACTGAAGCTTTCTTT	CASSRDTNTEAFF
TRBJ2-1	-	-	TRBV19	TGTGCCAGTAGTATTCCAGGTGGTCCTTACAATGAGCAGTTCTTC	CASSIPGGPYNEQFF
TRBJ2-5	-	TRBD2	TRBV19	TGTGCCAGTAGTATCCTAGCGGGGGGGCCAGAGACCCAGTACTTC	CASSILAGGPETQYF
TRBJ1-6	-	-	TRBV5-4	TGTGCCAGCAGCCCCCGGGGGGGAGTAAATTCACCCCTCCACTTT	CASSPRGGVNSPLHF
TRBJ2-3	-	TRBD2	TRBV5-4	TGTGCCAGCAGCATCGGACTAGCGGGGGGAGATACGCAGTATTTT	CASSIGLAGGDTQYF
TRBJ1-6	-	-	TRBV6-5	TGTGCCAGCCGAAGGGGCAGTTCACCCCTCCACTTT	CASRRGSSPLHF
TRBJ1-1	once	TRBD1	TRBV2	TGTGCCAGCAGTGAATTTTCAGGGGGCACTGAAGCTTTCTTT	CASSEFSGGTEAFF
TRBJ2-7	-	TRBD1	TRBV4-1	TGCGCCAGCAGCCACCCGGGACAGGGGGCGCGAGAGCAGTACTTC	CASSHPGQGAREQYF
TRBJ1-4	once	TRBD1	TRBV6-5	TGTGCCAGCAGCGGGACAGGTGCTGCTAATGAAAAACTGTTTTTT	CASSGTGAANEKLFF
TRBJ2-3	-	TRBD1	TRBV5-4	TGTGCCAGCTCATCAAGACAGGGAGATCCGGATACGCAGTATTTT	CASSSRQGDPDTQYF
TRBJ2-1	-	TRBD2	TRBV11-3	TGTGCCAGCAGCGCCCGGACTAGCGGGGGGTGGAATGAGCAGTTCTTC	CASSARTSGGWNEQFF